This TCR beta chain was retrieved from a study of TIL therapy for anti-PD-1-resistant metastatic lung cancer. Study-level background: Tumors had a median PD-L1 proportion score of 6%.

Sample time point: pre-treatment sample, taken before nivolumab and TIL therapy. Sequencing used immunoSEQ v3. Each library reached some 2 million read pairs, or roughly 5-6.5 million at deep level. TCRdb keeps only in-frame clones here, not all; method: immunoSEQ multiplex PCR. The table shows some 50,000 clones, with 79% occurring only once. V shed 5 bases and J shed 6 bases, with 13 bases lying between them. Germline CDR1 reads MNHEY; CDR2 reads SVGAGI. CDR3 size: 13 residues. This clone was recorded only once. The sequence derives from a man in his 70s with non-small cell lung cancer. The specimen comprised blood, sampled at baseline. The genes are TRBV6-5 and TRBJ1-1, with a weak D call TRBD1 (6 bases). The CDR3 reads CASSGGGASEAFF. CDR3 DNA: TGTGCCAGCAGTGGGGGGGGCGCTTCTGAAGCTTTCTTT.